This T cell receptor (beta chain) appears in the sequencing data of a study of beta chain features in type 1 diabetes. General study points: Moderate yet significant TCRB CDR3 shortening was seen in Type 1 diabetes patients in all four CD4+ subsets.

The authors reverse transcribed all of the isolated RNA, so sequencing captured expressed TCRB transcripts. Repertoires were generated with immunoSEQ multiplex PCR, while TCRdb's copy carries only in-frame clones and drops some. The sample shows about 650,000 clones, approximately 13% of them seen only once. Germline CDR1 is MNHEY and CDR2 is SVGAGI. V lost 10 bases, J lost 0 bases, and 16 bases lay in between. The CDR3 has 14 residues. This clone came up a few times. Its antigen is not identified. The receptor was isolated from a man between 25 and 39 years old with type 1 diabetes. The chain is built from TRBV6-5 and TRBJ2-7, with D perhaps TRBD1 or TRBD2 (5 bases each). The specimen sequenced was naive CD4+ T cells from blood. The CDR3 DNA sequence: TGTGCCATCTCCCGGGACCGATACTCCTACGAGCAGTACTTC. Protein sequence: CAISRDRYSYEQYF.